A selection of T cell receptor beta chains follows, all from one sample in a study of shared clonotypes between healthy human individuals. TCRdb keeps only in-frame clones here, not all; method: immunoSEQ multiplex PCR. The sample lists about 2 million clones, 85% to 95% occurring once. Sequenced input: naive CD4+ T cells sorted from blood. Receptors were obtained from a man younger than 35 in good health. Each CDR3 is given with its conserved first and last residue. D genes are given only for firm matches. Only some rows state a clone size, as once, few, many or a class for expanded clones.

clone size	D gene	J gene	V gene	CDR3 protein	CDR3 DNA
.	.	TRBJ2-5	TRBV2	CASKYQETQYF	TGTGCCAGCAAGTACCAAGAGACCCAGTACTTC
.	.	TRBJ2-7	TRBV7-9	CASSLGGTFYEQYF	TGTGCCAGCAGCTTAGGCGGGACTTTCTACGAGCAGTACTTC
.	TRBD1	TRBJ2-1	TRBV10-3	CAIRVDRGSYNEQFF	TGTGCCATCAGGGTCGACAGGGGGTCTTACAATGAGCAGTTCTTC
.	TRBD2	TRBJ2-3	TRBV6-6	CASSYDELAGTLQYF	TGTGCCAGCAGTTACGACGAACTAGCGGGAACGTTGCAGTATTTT
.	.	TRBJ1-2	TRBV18	CASSLDSSNYGYTF	TGTGCCAGCTCATTGGACAGCTCTAACTATGGCTACACCTTC
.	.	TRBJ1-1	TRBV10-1	CASSFPGPKNTEAFF	TGCGCCAGCAGCTTTCCGGGACCCAAGAACACTGAAGCTTTCTTT
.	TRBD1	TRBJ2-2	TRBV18	CASSPRTGPTGELFF	TGTGCCAGCTCACCGCGGACAGGGCCCACCGGGGAGCTGTTTTTT
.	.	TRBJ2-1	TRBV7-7	CASSLAQGNEQFF	TGTGCTAGCAGCTTAGCGCAGGGGAATGAGCAGTTCTTC
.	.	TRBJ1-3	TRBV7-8	CASSFFSRGQSGNTIYF	TGTGCCAGCAGCTTTTTTTCCCGCGGACAGTCTGGAAACACCATATATTTT
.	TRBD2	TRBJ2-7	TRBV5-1	CASSLVRTSGYEQYF	TGCGCCAGCAGCTTGGTTAGGACTAGCGGGTACGAGCAGTACTTC
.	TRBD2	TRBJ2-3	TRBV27	CASSLRLAVTDTQYF	TGTGCCAGCAGTTTAAGACTAGCGGTCACAGATACGCAGTATTTT
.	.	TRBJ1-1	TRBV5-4	CASSPGGGLGTEAFF	TGTGCCAGCAGCCCCGGCGGGGGGCTCGGCACTGAAGCTTTCTTT
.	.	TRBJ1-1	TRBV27	CASSLSPGLSTEAFF	TGTGCCAGCAGTTTATCACCAGGGCTTAGCACTGAAGCTTTCTTT
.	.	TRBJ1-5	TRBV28	CASSLRGPKSQPQHF	TGTGCCAGCAGTTTAAGAGGACCGAAGAGTCAGCCCCAGCATTTT
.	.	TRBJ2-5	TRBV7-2	CASSLSGRTQYF	TGTGCCAGCAGCTTAAGCGGACGGACCCAGTACTTC
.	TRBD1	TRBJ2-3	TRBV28	CASQPPDRGPDTQYF	TGTGCCAGCCAACCCCCGGACAGGGGTCCAGATACGCAGTATTTT
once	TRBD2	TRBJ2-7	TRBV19	CASSPGQGLAGGFYEQYF	TGTGCCAGTAGTCCGGGACAGGGACTAGCGGGGGGTTTCTACGAGCAGTACTTC
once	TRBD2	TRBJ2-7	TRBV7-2	CASIPGVAGSYEQYF	TGTGCCAGCATCCCAGGAGTAGCGGGGTCCTACGAGCAGTACTTC
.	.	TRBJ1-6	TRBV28	CASSLPGRNSPLHF	TGTGCCAGCAGTCTGCCAGGGCGAAATTCACCCCTCCACTTT
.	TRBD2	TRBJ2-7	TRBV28	CASSTRGLAVLNEQYF	TGTGCCAGCAGTACTCGAGGGCTAGCGGTTCTCAACGAGCAGTACTTC
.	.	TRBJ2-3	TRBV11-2	CASSIRGAVPDTQYF	TGTGCCAGCAGCATCCGGGGGGCCGTCCCAGATACGCAGTATTTT
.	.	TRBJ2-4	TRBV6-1	CASSELGGEDANIQYF	TGTGCCAGCAGTGAGCTAGGGGGAGAGGATGCAAACATTCAGTACTTC
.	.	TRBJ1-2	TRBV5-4	CASSSAKSRGGGYTF	TGTGCCAGCAGCTCTGCGAAATCCAGGGGTGGCGGCTACACCTTC
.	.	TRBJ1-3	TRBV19	CASSSQWGTSSGNTIYF	TGTGCCAGTAGCTCCCAATGGGGGACAAGCTCTGGAAACACCATATATTTT
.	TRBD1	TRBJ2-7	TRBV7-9	CASSLRDSISYEQYF	TGTGCCAGCAGCTTACGGGACAGCATATCCTACGAGCAGTACTTC
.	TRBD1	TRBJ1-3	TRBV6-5	CASSYSGTVGNTIYF	TGTGCCAGCAGTTACTCAGGGACAGTTGGAAACACCATATATTTT
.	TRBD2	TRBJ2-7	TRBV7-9	CASSQAGGRLEQYF	TGTGCCAGCAGCCAAGCGGGGGGGCGGCTCGAGCAGTACTTC
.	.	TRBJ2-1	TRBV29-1	CSVVWGSSYNEQFF	TGCAGCGTTGTTTGGGGGAGCTCCTACAATGAGCAGTTCTTC